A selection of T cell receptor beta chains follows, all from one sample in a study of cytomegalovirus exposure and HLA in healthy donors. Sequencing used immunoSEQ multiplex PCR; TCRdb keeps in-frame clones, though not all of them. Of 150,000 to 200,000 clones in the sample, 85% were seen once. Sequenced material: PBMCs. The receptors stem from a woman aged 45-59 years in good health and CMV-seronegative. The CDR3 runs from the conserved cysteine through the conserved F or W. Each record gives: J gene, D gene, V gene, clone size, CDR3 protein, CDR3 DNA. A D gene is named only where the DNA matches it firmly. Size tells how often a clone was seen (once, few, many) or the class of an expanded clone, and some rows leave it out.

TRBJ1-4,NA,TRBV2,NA,CASDGTTTNEKLFF,TGTGCCAGCGACGGGACAACAACTAATGAAAAACTGTTTTTT
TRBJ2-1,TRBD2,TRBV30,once,CAWSAGLAAQQFF,TGTGCCTGGAGTGCCGGACTAGCGGCACAGCAGTTCTTC
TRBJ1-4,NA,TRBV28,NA,CASRPQLGGEKLFF,TGTGCCAGCAGACCCCAGCTCGGGGGGGAAAAACTGTTTTTT
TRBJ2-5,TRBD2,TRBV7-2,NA,CASSYGGSRETQYF,TGTGCCAGCAGCTATGGCGGGAGCAGGGAGACCCAGTACTTC
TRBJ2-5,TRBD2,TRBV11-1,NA,CASNTPRPSGTIRQETQYF,TGTGCCAGCAACACCCCCCGACCTAGCGGGACCATTCGACAAGAGACCCAGTACTTC
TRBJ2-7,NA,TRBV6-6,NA,CASSPVRRGLYEQYF,TGTGCCAGCAGCCCCGTTCGGCGGGGCCTCTACGAGCAGTACTTC
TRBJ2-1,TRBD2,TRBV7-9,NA,CASSFPIGLAGVNNEQFF,TGTGCCAGCAGCTTCCCAATCGGACTAGCGGGAGTTAACAATGAGCAGTTCTTC
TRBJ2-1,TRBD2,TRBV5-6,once,CASRTAPGLAGGLNEQFF,TGTGCCAGCAGGACTGCCCCGGGACTAGCGGGAGGTTTAAATGAGCAGTTCTTC
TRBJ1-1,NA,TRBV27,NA,CASSFHRDKNTEAFF,TGTGCCAGCAGTTTCCATAGAGACAAGAACACTGAAGCTTTCTTT
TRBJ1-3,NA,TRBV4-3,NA,CASSQTSNTWSLSSGNTIYF,TGCGCCAGCAGCCAAACCTCCAATACGTGGAGCTTAAGCTCTGGAAACACCATATATTTT
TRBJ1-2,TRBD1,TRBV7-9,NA,CASSTYSGQGALAGYTF,TGTGCCAGCAGCACTTATTCGGGACAGGGGGCGCTCGCTGGCTACACCTTC
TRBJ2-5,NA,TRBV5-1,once,CASSWGNRAETQYF,TGCGCCAGCAGCTGGGGGAACAGGGCAGAGACCCAGTACTTC
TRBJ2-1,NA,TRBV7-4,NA,CASSARTSEGYNEQFF,TGTGCCAGCAGCGCAAGGACCTCCGAGGGCTACAATGAGCAGTTCTTC
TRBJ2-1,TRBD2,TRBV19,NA,CASSGSGGNEQFF,TGTGCCAGTAGTGGGTCGGGGGGCAATGAGCAGTTCTTC
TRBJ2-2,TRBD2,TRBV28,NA,CASSLGLAGDGELFF,TGTGCCAGCAGTTTGGGACTAGCGGGAGACGGGGAGCTGTTTTTT
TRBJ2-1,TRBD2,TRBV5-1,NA,CASSPRGLAGSYNEQFF,TGCGCCAGCAGCCCACGGGGACTAGCGGGATCCTACAATGAGCAGTTCTTC
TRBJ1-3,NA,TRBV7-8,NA,CASSLAPGISSGNTIYF,TGTGCCAGCAGCTTAGCCCCAGGGATTTCCTCTGGAAACACCATATATTTT
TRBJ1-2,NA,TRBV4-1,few,CASSPTTEGYGYGYTF,TGCGCCAGCAGCCCAACGACCGAGGGATACGGCTATGGCTACACCTTC
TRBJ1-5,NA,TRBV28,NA,CASSSPGQGRNQPQHF,TGTGCCAGCAGTTCGCCGGGACAAGGACGCAATCAGCCCCAGCATTTT
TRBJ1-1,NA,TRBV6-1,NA,CASSEPPFLSTEAFF,TGTGCCAGCAGTGAACCGCCTTTTCTGAGCACTGAAGCTTTCTTT
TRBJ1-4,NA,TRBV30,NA,CAWNRQGQLNEKLFF,TGTGCCTGGAACCGACAAGGACAGCTTAATGAAAAACTGTTTTTT
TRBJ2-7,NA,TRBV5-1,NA,CASSRTTGAYEQYF,TGCGCCAGCAGCCGTACCACAGGAGCCTACGAGCAGTACTTC
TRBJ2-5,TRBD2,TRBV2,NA,CASRGGTVQETQYF,TGTGCCAGCAGGGGAGGGACGGTCCAAGAGACCCAGTACTTC
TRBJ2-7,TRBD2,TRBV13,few,CASSLGSSGIPYEQYF,TGTGCCAGCAGCTTAGGCTCTAGCGGGATCCCTTACGAGCAGTACTTC
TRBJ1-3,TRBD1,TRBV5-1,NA,CASTTGGSGNTIYF,TGCGCCAGCACCACAGGGGGCTCTGGAAACACCATATATTTT
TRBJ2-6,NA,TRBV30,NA,CAWSVSMSGANVLTF,TGTGCCTGGAGCGTCTCGATGAGCGGGGCCAACGTCCTGACTTTC
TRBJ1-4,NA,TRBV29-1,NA,CSVSQGGEKLFF,TGCAGCGTTTCGCAGGGAGGTGAAAAACTGTTTTTT
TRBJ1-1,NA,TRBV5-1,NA,CASSLVGGGTEAFF,TGCGCCAGCAGCTTGGTAGGGGGTGGCACTGAAGCTTTCTTT
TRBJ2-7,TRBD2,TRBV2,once,CASMAPGLAGYEQYF,TGTGCCAGCATGGCCCCGGGACTAGCGGGCTACGAGCAGTACTTC
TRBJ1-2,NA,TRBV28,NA,CATSDRANYGYTF,TGTGCCACCTCGGACAGAGCTAACTATGGCTACACCTTC
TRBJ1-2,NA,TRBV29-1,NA,CSVEDEAAVYGYTF,TGCAGCGTTGAAGATGAGGCGGCCGTCTATGGCTACACCTTC
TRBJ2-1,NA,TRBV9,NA,CASSVLSDEQFF,TGTGCCAGCAGCGTATTAAGCGATGAGCAGTTCTTC